This TCR beta chain was found in a study of T cells after yellow fever vaccination. Notes on the study in general: FACS-sorted repertoires could harbor abundant contaminating bulk-population clonotypes. Just a small share of clonotypes turned up in the CD4 compartment as well as the CD8 compartment.

Each CDR3 protein gets one entry after TCRdb re-called the 5' RACE reads with MiXCR. The top ten hold about 20% of the sample, which has approximately 340,000 distinct CDR3 sequences, roughly 8.7% seen once. Note on this clonotype: What it binds is unknown.

Germline V CDR1 and CDR2: SGHRS, YFSETQ. The germline V and J ends were trimmed by 3 bases and 7 bases, with 22 bases remaining between them. CDR3 length: 16 residues. The V gene is TRBV5-1, the J gene TRBJ2-5; possible D gene TRBD1, 7 bases. The sequencing used PBMCs, collected on the day of the first yellow fever vaccination. This clonotype was sampled from a man between 18 and 35 years old who received the YFV17D yellow fever vaccine. CDR3 sequence: CASSSGAWQGEGTQYF. CDR3 in DNA: TGCGCCAGCAGCTCGGGAGCGTGGCAGGGGGAAGGGACCCAGTACTTC.